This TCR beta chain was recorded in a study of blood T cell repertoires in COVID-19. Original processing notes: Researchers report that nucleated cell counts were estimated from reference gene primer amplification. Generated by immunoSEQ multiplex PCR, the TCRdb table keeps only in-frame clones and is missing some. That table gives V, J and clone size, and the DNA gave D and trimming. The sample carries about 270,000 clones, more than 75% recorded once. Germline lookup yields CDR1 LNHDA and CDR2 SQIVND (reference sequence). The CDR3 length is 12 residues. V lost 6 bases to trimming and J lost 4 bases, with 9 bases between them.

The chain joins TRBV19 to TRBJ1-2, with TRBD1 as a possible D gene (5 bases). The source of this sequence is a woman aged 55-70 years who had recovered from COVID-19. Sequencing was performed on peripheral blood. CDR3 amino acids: CASSAGFYGYTF. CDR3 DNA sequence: TGTGCCAGTAGCGCAGGGTTCTATGGCTACACCTTC.